This paragraph reports one T cell receptor beta chain. Antigen: not known. Unexposed donor CD4+ T cells date from about 2011-2018, before the COVID-19 pandemic. CD4+ T cells were isolated from the cells after more than 8 days of culture. As cell numbers allowed, unexposed-donor CD4+ T cells faced SARS-CoV-2 S/N and four cold-coronavirus spikes. Method: immunoSEQ multiplex PCR; TCRdb's copy keeps in-frame clones and lacks some. This sample has tens of thousands of clones, with just over 75% found just once. Germline V gene lookup returns CDR1 KGHDR and CDR2 SFDVKD. There are 12 residues in the CDR3. The V end was cut by 7 bases, the J end by 8 bases, with 13 bases between. These data come from a study of CD4 T cells in relation to SARS-CoV-2 and coronaviruses. About the study: ViraFEST: roughly ten-day antigen culture of PBMCs, then TCR beta CDR3 sequencing.

The receptor was isolated from a human donor in good health. This chain uses TRBV24-1 with TRBJ1-2, with D unclear. The material sequenced was CD4+ T cells from PBMCs, cultured in vitro. The CDR3 bases are TGTGCCACCAGACACGGTGTGGGGGGCTACACCTTC. Its protein is CATRHGVGGYTF.